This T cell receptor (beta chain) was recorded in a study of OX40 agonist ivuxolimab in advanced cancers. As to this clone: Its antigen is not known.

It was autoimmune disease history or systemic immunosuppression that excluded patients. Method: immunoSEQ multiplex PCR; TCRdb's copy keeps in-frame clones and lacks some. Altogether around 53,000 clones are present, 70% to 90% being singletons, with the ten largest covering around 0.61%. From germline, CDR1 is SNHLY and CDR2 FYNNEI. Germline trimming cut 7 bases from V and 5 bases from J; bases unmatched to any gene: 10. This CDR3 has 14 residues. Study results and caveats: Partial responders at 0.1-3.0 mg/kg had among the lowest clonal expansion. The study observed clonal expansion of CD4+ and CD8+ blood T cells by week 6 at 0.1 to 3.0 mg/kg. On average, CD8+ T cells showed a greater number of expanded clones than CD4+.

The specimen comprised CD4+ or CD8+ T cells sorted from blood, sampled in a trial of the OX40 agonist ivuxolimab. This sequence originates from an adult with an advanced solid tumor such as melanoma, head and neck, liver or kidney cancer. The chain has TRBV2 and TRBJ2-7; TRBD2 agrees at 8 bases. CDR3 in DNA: TGTGCCAGCACCAGCGGGAGATTTCGTAACGAGCAGTACTTC. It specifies CASTSGRFRNEQYF.